A single sample is the source of the 27 T cell receptor beta chains below, sequenced in a study of shared clonotypes between healthy human individuals. The data were produced by immunoSEQ multiplex PCR, yet TCRdb's version contains in-frame clones alone and is incomplete. The sample has nearly 1,000,000 clones; 76% are singletons. Sequencing was carried out using memory CD4+ T cells sorted from blood. Subset in this sample: CD45RA-negative fraction. Every receptor here comes from a man aged 18 to 30 in good health.

The rearrangement joins TRBV2 to TRBJ2-5; perhaps TRBD1 as D (6 bases). This CDR3 comprises 13 residues. Germline values: CDR1 SNHLY, CDR2 FYNNEI. V was cut by 4 bases and J by 7 bases, with 13 bases left in between. The CDR3 spells CASSATGLGTQYF. The CDR3 nucleotides are TGTGCCAGCAGTGCCACAGGGTTGGGGACCCAGTACTTC.

This clone was seen only once. The chain recombines TRBV14 with TRBJ2-1; 11 bases map to TRBD2. The CDR3 contains 13 residues. The V gene end was trimmed by 5 bases and the J gene end by 8 bases; junction bases not matched to a gene: 2. The germline V gene encodes CDR1 SGHDN and CDR2 FVKESK. The CDR3 bases are TGTGCCAGCAGCTGGGGACTAGCGGATGAGCAGTTCTTC. Amino acids: CASSWGLADEQFF.

This chain connects TRBV28 to TRBJ1-4; the match to TRBD1 covers 7 bases. V was pared by 7 bases and J by 6 bases, with 8 bases of the junction left unmatched. In germline, CDR1 is MDHEN, CDR2 SYDVKM. The CDR3 spans 14 residues. The CDR3 loop reads CASTMTGIYEKLFF. CDR3 DNA: TGTGCCAGCACCATGACAGGGATTTATGAAAAACTGTTTTTT.

The chain is built from TRBV5-4 and TRBJ1-2; possible D gene TRBD1, 5 bases. The V and J ends lost 0 bases and 6 bases respectively, with 12 bases between them. This CDR3 is 14 amino acids long. The germline gives CDR1 SGHNT, CDR2 YYREEE (reference sequence). CDR3 loop: CASSLAQGRDGYTF. CDR3 coding DNA: TGTGCCAGCAGCTTGGCCCAGGGCAGGGATGGCTACACCTTC.

Concerning this clone itself: Other DNA sequences in the same sample also yield this CDR3. This chain joins TRBV9 and TRBJ2-1; 7 bases line up with TRBD2. From germline, CDR1 is SGDLS and CDR2 YYNGEE. With V trimmed by 4 bases and J by 9 bases, 7 bases remained unmatched. CDR3 size: 13 residues. Here the CDR3 DNA reads TGTGCCAGCAGCCCCCGGACTAGTGGTGAGCAGTTCTTC. It is translated as CASSPRTSGEQFF.

Worth noting for this clone: A read error may explain this, as a much larger clone is one base away. The sample has other DNA sequences that encode this CDR3 too. This sequence joins TRBV2 and TRBJ2-3; D tentatively reads TRBD1 or TRBD2 (6 bases each). V was pared by 5 bases and J by 5 bases, with 8 bases between. CDR3 size: 12 residues. The germline gives CDR1 SNHLY, CDR2 FYNNEI. The CDR3 coding sequence is TGTGCCAGCAGTAGGGGGGAAGATACGCAGTATTTT. It specifies CASSRGEDTQYF.

The chain couples TRBV1 to TRBJ2-5; the table assigns TRBD2, which was not confirmed against the DNA. TRBV1 is a listed pseudogene. The CDR3 is 12 residues long. The CDR3 coding sequence is TGCACGAGCAAGAACACGCGGGAGACCCAGTACTTC. Its translation: CTSKNTRETQYF.

The chain uses TRBV5-6 and TRBJ1-5; D is unresolved. The CDR3 length is 15 residues. V was shortened by 0 bases and J by 5 bases, with 12 bases between the two germline ends. Germline assignment: CDR1 SGHDT and CDR2 YYEEEE. For the CDR3, the DNA is TGTGCCAGCAGCTTGGGGGTTATGAGCTATCAGCCCCAGCATTTT. This sequence encodes CASSLGVMSYQPQHF.

This sequence joins TRBV28 and TRBJ2-7; D is uncertain. The V end lost 3 bases, the J end lost 7 bases, and 13 bases lay between the germline ends. The CDR3 extends over 13 amino acids. Looked up from germline, CDR1 is MDHEN and CDR2 is SYDVKM. The CDR3 DNA follows: TGTGCCAGCAGTTTCTCTACTACGAAGGAGCAGTACTTC. As protein: CASSFSTTKEQYF.

The rearrangement uses TRBV2 and TRBJ1-2; maybe TRBD1 (5 bases). The CDR3 extends over 14 amino acids. V lost 5 bases and J 7 bases, leaving 17 bases between the germline ends. The V gene's germline CDR1 is SNHLY and CDR2 FYNNEI. In DNA, the CDR3 is TGTGCCAGCAGTATGACAGAATCCGCCAGTGGCTACACCTTC. This codes for CASSMTESASGYTF.

The chain uses TRBV25-1 and TRBJ2-5, with D uncertain. This CDR3 has 11 residues. The V end lost 11 bases, the J end lost 2 bases, and 9 bases lay between the germline ends. Germline V lookup: CDR1 MGHDK, CDR2 SYGVNS. CDR3 amino acids: CARAQQETQYF. For the CDR3, the DNA is TGTGCCCGGGCTCAGCAAGAGACCCAGTACTTC.

This clone showed up just a few times. The chain uses TRBV12-5 and TRBJ2-3; D is undetermined. Germline CDR1 LGHNT, CDR2 FRNRAP. The CDR3 contains 17 residues. V was shortened by 1 base and J by 3 bases, with 17 bases between the two germline ends. The DNA for the CDR3 is TGTGCTAGTGGTTTGGAGATTACAGCGATTCGGACAGATACGCAGTATTTT. As protein: CASGLEITAIRTDTQYF.

The V gene is TRBV5-4, the J gene TRBJ2-7, with 7 bases lining up with TRBD2. Unmatched junction bases numbered 6, after V lost 4 bases and J lost 2 bases. This CDR3 spans 14 amino acids. CDR1 and CDR2 (germline): SGHNT, YYREEE (reference sequence). CDR3 coding DNA: TGTGCCAGCAGCGGGCCTAGCGGACCCTACGAGCAGTACTTC. This codes for CASSGPSGPYEQYF. The whole variable domain, remainder taken from reference TRBV5-4 and TRBJ2-7, is ETGVTQSPTHLIKTRGQQVTLRCSSQSGHNTVSWYQQALGQGPQFIFQYYREEENGRGNFPPRFSGLQFPNYSSELNVNALELDDSALYLCASSGPSGPYEQYFGPGTRLTVT.

This CDR3 reads CASSTLESPYNEQFF. Here the CDR3 DNA reads TGTGCCAGCAGCACCCTAGAATCCCCATACAATGAGCAGTTCTTC. This chain joins TRBV5-4 and TRBJ2-1; unclear D gene. CDR1 SGHNT and CDR2 YYREEE come from the germline V gene (reference sequence). The CDR3 length is 15 residues. Trimming shortened V by 4 bases and J by 4 bases, and 15 bases separated the two germline ends.

The chain couples TRBV11-2 to TRBJ1-6, with D maybe TRBD1 (5 bases). V lost 4 bases and J 7 bases, leaving 14 bases between the germline ends. Germline assignment: CDR1 SGHAT and CDR2 FQNNGV. The CDR3 has 15 residues. The CDR3 DNA reads TGTGCCAGCAGCTCTGAAGGGACGGGAAATTCACCCCTCCACTTT. Protein: CASSSEGTGNSPLHF. The entire variable domain, with the rest obtained from reference TRBV11-2 and TRBJ1-6, is as follows: EAGVAQSPRYKIIEKRQSVAFWCNPISGHATLYWYQQILGQGPKLLIQFQNNGVVDDSQLPKDRFSAERLKGVDSTLKIQPAKLEDSAVYLCASSSEGTGNSPLHFGNGTRLTVT.

The chain employs TRBV5-6 and TRBJ2-3; no definite D call. The germline V and J ends were trimmed by 3 bases and 5 bases, with 7 bases remaining between them. The CDR3 covers 12 residues. Germline values: CDR1 SGHDT, CDR2 YYEEEE. The CDR3 loop reads CASSSQRDTQYF. CDR3 nucleotide sequence: TGTGCCAGCAGCTCCCAACGAGATACGCAGTATTTT. Based on the CDR3 plus reference TRBV5-6 and TRBJ2-3, the full variable domain is DAGVTQSPTHLIKTRGQQVTLRCSPKSGHDTVSWYQQALGQGPQFIFQYYEEEERQRGNFPDRFSGHQFPNYSSELNVNALLLGDSALYLCASSSQRDTQYFGPGTRLTVL.

The gene calls are TRBV28 and TRBJ2-3; no definite D call. This CDR3 spans 15 amino acids. CDR1 MDHEN and CDR2 SYDVKM come from the germline V gene. With 3 bases removed from V and 2 bases from J, the gap between germline ends came to 12 bases. The CDR3 coding sequence is TGTGCCAGCAGTTTGGGCCAACGGCCCACAGATACGCAGTATTTT. Amino acids: CASSLGQRPTDTQYF. The variable domain in full, completed from reference TRBV28 and TRBJ2-3, reads DVKVTQSSRYLVKRTGEKVFLECVQDMDHENMFWYRQDPGLGLRLIYFSYDVKMKEKGDIPEGYSVSREKKERFSLILESASTNQTSMYLCASSLGQRPTDTQYFGPGTRLTVL.

The gene calls are TRBV6-5 and TRBJ2-3; D might be TRBD2 (6 bases). The CDR3 is 14 residues long. Germline CDR1 is MNHEY and CDR2 is SVGAGI. The ends were cut back, 5 bases at V and 3 bases at J, with 12 bases in the middle. In DNA, the CDR3 is TGTGCCAGCAGTCGACGGGACTTTACAGATACGCAGTATTTT. It translates to CASSRRDFTDTQYF.

The sample holds one count of this clone. This chain links TRBV2 with TRBJ1-3, with 9 positions matching TRBD1. Germline loops: CDR1 SNHLY, CDR2 FYNNEI. The trim removed 6 bases at V and 1 base at J, leaving 4 bases unmatched. This CDR3 region has 15 residues. The CDR3 nucleotides read TGTGCCAGCAGAGGACAGGGGCGATCTGGAAACACCATATATTTT. Translated: CASRGQGRSGNTIYF.

The CDR3 DNA follows: TGTGCCAGCAGCTTAGATCCGACAGGCGGCGGCTACACCTTC. This translates into CASSLDPTGGGYTF. The V call is TRBV7-2, the J call TRBJ1-2; possibly TRBD1 for D (6 bases). V was cut by 1 base and J by 8 bases, with 14 bases left in between. Per germline, CDR1 SGHTA and CDR2 FQGNSA. This CDR3 contains 14 residues.

V and J are TRBV4-3 and TRBJ2-2; 9 bases are a match to TRBD1. This CDR3 region has 17 residues. V lost 0 bases, J lost 6 bases, and 8 bases stayed unmatched. Germline V gene data show CDR1 as LGHNA and CDR2 as YSLEER. CDR3 in amino acids: CASSQDVGQGEAGELFF. CDR3 DNA sequence: TGCGCCAGCAGCCAAGATGTGGGACAGGGTGAGGCCGGGGAGCTGTTTTTT.

The chain has TRBV27 and TRBJ2-1; 10 bases line up with TRBD1. Unmatched junction bases numbered 11, after V lost 5 bases and J lost 7 bases. The CDR3 consists of 16 residues. Germline V lookup: CDR1 MNHEY, CDR2 SMNVEV (reference sequence). DNA for the CDR3: TGTGCCAGCAGTAGGAAAGGGACAGGGGAACGAAATGAGCAGTTCTTC. It translates to CASSRKGTGERNEQFF.

This clone was seen at least ten times. The chain uses TRBV5-1 and TRBJ1-2; D not resolved. The length of the CDR3 is 14 residues. Germline V lookup: CDR1 SGHRS, CDR2 YFSETQ. V lost 5 bases and J 13 bases, leaving 24 bases between the germline ends. CDR3 coding DNA: TGCGCCAGCAGTTTAGATGGCCTTTTAGCAGCCGGCACCTTC. This sequence encodes CASSLDGLLAAGTF.

The chain combines TRBV5-1 with TRBJ2-3; 10 bases line up with TRBD1. V trimming: 4 bases; J trimming: 2 bases; junction bases outside the gene matches: 4. The CDR3 covers 15 residues. Germline CDR1 reads SGHRS; CDR2 reads YFSETQ. CDR3 in DNA: TGCGCCAGCAGCCAGGGACAGGGGATCACAGATACGCAGTATTTT. Its translation: CASSQGQGITDTQYF.

Of note for this clone: A much bigger clone sits one base away, suggesting this may be a read error. Distinct nucleotide sequences in the sample also encode this CDR3. CDR3 sequence: CASSLEGDYGYTF. The CDR3 region has the DNA TGCGCCAGCAGCTTGGAGGGCGACTATGGCTACACCTTC. This rearrangement joins TRBV5-1 to TRBJ1-2; D gene uncertain. The CDR3 extends over 13 amino acids. The germline CDR1 and CDR2 sequences are SGHRS and YFSETQ. Trimming removed 0 bases from V and 3 bases from J, with 6 bases in between. Together with reference TRBV5-1 and TRBJ1-2, the CDR3 gives the full variable domain: KAGVTQTPRYLIKTRGQQVTLSCSPISGHRSVSWYQQTPGQGLQFLFEYFSETQRNKGNFPGRFSGRQFSNSRSEMNVSTLELGDSALYLCASSLEGDYGYTFGSGTRLTVV.

For this clone: A read error is possible here, since a much larger clone lies one base away. The chain combines TRBV6-6 with TRBJ2-7, with D uncertain. V lost 6 bases, J lost 0 bases, and 3 bases lay in between. Per germline, CDR1 MNHNY and CDR2 SVGAGI (reference sequence). The CDR3 is 11 amino acids. This CDR3 is CASSDSYEQYF. The DNA of the CDR3 is TGTGCCAGCAGCGACTCCTACGAGCAGTACTTC.

V and J are TRBV5-1 and TRBJ1-2; 11 positions match TRBD1. The CDR3 runs to 15 residues. CDR1 and CDR2 (germline): SGHRS, YFSETQ. The V segment lost 4 bases and the J segment 3 bases; nucleotides outside the gene matches: 5. CDR3 amino acids: CASSMDRGLDYGYTF. In nucleotides, the CDR3 is TGCGCCAGCAGCATGGACAGGGGGCTCGACTATGGCTACACCTTC. Variable domain in full (rest from reference TRBV5-1 and TRBJ1-2): KAGVTQTPRYLIKTRGQQVTLSCSPISGHRSVSWYQQTPGQGLQFLFEYFSETQRNKGNFPGRFSGRQFSNSRSEMNVSTLELGDSALYLCASSMDRGLDYGYTFGSGTRLTVV.